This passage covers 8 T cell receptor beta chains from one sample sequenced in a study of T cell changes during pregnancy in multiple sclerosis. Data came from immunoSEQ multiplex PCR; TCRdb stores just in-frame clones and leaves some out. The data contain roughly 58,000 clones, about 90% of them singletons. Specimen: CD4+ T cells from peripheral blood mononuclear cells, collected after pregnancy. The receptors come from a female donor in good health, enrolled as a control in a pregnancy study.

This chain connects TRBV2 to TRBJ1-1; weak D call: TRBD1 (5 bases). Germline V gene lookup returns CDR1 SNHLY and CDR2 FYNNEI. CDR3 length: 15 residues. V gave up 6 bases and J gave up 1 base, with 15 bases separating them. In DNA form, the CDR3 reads TGTGCCAGCAGCTCCGGAGGGGTTGGGAACACTGAAGCTTTCTTT. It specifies CASSSGGVGNTEAFF.

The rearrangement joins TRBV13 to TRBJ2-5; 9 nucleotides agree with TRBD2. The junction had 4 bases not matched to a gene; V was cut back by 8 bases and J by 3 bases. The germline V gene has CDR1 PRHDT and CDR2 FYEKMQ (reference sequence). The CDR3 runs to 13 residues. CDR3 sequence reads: CASRRGGKETQYF. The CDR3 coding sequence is TGTGCCAGCCGGCGGGGGGGAAAAGAGACCCAGTACTTC. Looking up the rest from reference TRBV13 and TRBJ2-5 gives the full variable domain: AAGVIQSPRHLIKEKRETATLKCYPIPRHDTVYWYQQGPGQDPQFLISFYEKMQSDKGSIPDRFSAQQFSDYHSELNMSSLELGDSALYFCASRRGGKETQYFGPGTRLLVL.

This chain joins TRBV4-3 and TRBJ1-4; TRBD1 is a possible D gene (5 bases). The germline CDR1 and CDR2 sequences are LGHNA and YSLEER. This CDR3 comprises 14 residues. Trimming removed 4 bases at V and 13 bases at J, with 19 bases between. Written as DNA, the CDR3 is TGCGCCAGCAGCCTTCTCGGGACTGCTGAAGGACTGTTTTTT. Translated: CASSLLGTAEGLFF.

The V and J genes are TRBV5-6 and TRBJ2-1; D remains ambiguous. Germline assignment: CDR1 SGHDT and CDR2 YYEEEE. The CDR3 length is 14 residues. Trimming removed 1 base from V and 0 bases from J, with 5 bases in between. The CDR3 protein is CASSLPSSYNEQFF. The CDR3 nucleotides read TGTGCCAGCAGCTTGCCGAGCTCCTACAATGAGCAGTTCTTC.

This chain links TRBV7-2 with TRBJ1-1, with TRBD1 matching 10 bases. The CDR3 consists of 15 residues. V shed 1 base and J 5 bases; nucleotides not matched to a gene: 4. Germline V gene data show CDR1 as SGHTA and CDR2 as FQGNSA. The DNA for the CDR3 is TGTGCCAGCAGCTTAGGGACAGGGGGACAGACTGAAGCTTTCTTT. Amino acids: CASSLGTGGQTEAFF.

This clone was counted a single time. The CDR3 coding sequence is TGTGCCAGCAGTTGGGCGGGGCAGCTTTACAATGAGCAGTTCTTC. Its protein product is CASSWAGQLYNEQFF. This chain connects TRBV28 to TRBJ2-1; possible D gene TRBD2, 6 bases. CDR1 is MDHEN, CDR2 SYDVKM, per germline. This CDR3 comprises 15 residues. Trimming took 4 bases from V and 4 from J, leaving 14 bases between them.

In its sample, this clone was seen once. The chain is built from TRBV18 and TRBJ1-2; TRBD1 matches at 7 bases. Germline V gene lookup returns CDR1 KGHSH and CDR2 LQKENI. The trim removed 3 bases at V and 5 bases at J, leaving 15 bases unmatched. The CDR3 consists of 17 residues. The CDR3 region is CASSPLPGQDSGYGYTF. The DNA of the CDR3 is TGTGCCAGCTCACCTCTTCCCGGACAGGATTCTGGGTATGGCTACACCTTC.

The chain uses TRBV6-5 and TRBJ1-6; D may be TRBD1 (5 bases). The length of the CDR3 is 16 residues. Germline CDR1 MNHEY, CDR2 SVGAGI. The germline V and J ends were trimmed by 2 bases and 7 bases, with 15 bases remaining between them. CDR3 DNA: TGTGCCAGCAGTTACGTGGGCGGGGCAGGAAATTCACCCCTCCACTTT. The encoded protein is CASSYVGGAGNSPLHF.